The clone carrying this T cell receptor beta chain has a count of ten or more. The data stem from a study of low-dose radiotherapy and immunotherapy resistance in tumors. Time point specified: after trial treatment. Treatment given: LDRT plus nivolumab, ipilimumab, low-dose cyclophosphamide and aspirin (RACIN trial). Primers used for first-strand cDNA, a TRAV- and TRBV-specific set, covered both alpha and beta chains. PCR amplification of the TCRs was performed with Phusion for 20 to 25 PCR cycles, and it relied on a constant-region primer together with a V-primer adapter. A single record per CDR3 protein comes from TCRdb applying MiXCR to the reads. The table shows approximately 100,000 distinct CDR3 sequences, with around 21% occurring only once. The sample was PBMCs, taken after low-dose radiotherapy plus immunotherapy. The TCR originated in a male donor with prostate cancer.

DNA for the CDR3: TGTGCCAGCAGCTCCGACAGGGGTGCCTACAATGAGCAGTTCTTC. Translating it yields CASSSDRGAYNEQFF. The chain links TRBV11-3 to TRBJ2-1; 8 bases align to TRBD1. This CDR3 has 15 residues. J gave up 2 bases and V 4 bases, and 4 bases lay outside the gene matches. Germline V lookup: CDR1 SGHNT, CDR2 YENEEA.